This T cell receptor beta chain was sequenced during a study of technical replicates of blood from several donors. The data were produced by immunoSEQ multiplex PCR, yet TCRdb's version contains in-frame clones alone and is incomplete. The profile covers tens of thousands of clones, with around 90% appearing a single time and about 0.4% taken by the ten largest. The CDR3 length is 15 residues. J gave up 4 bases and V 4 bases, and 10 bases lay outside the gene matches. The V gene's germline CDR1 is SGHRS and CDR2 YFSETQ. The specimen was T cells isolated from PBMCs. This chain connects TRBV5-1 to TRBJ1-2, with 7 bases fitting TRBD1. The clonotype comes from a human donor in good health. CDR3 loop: CASSGGTDGTYGYTF. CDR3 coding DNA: TGCGCCAGCAGCGGGGGGACAGATGGTACCTATGGCTACACCTTC.